This T cell receptor beta chain was sequenced during a study of identical twins. The study, taken as a whole, reports: Weaker excess sharing between twins was seen in beta out-of-frame sequences. Fewer insertions were carried by abundant cord blood beta clonotypes, but none was seen in memory repertoires. Among monozygotic twins, out-of-frame TCR alpha sharing exceeded what models predicted.

V was trimmed by 7 bases and J by 6 bases, leaving 10 bases between them. Germline V gene data show CDR1 as MDHEN and CDR2 as SYDVKM. The CDR3 contains 12 residues. This clonotype was seen more than once but under ten times. The antigen remains undetermined. Template switching created a universal primer site, and the cDNA included unique molecular identifiers. TCRdb analysed the 5' RACE reads with MiXCR anew, one entry per CDR3 protein. The repertoire holds just under 650,000 distinct CDR3 sequences, with 7.1% as singletons. This sample also belongs to another study, concerning yellow fever vaccine responses in identical twins.

J is TRBJ1-5 and V is TRBV28; D possibly corresponds to TRBD1 (6 bases). Sequencing was carried out using PBMCs. This clonotype originated in a woman under 30 in good health. The CDR3 sequence: CASTEGVQPQHF. The CDR3, as DNA: TGTGCCAGCACCGAGGGGGTTCAGCCCCAGCATTTT.